A selection of T cell receptor beta chains follows, all from one sample in a study of cytomegalovirus exposure and HLA in healthy donors. Clones were sequenced by immunoSEQ multiplex PCR, and TCRdb holds only the in-frame ones, with some missing. This table has roughly 240,000 clones, about 85% appearing once. Sequenced sample: PBMCs. The source of these receptors is a girl aged 2 to 9 in good health and CMV-seronegative. Each CDR3 is given with its conserved first and last residue. Each record gives: D gene, J gene, V gene, clone size, CDR3 DNA, CDR3 protein. The D gene is left open where the match is weak. Where a row states a size, it is once, few, many or the class of an expanded clone; other rows omit it.

TRBD1	TRBJ1-2	TRBV28	.	TGTGCCAGCAGCGGGACAGGGGATGGCTACACCTTC	CASSGTGDGYTF
TRBD1	TRBJ1-2	TRBV4-1	few	TGCGCCAGCAGCCAAGATCCCGGGACAGGGTGGGGCTACACCTTC	CASSQDPGTGWGYTF
.	TRBJ2-7	TRBV5-6	few	TGTGCCAGCAGTCTCGGGGTCGGGGACGAGCAGTACTTC	CASSLGVGDEQYF
TRBD2	TRBJ2-2	TRBV12-5	.	TGTGCTAGTGGTTTGTTTGTGGGAGGGACCGGGGAGCTGTTTTTT	CASGLFVGGTGELFF
.	TRBJ1-2	TRBV4-1	.	TGCGCCAGCAGCCAAATGGGGGGGGATCCTTCTGGCTACACCTTC	CASSQMGGDPSGYTF
.	TRBJ2-7	TRBV19	.	TGTGCCAGTAGTATACCAGGGGTATCCTACGAGCAGTACTTC	CASSIPGVSYEQYF
.	TRBJ1-4	TRBV7-9	.	TGTGCCAGCAGCTTTGCAAGCGGTCCCATTGGAAAACTGTTTTTT	CASSFASGPIGKLFF
TRBD1	TRBJ1-6	TRBV5-1	.	TGCGCCAGCAGGGACAGGAGCTCCTATAATTCACCCCTCCACTTT	CASRDRSSYNSPLHF
.	TRBJ2-6	TRBV5-1	.	TGCGCCAGCAGCTTGATCCCGGACACGAGCTCTGGGGCCAACGTCCTGACTTTC	CASSLIPDTSSGANVLTF
TRBD1	TRBJ1-5	TRBV6-5	few	TGTGCCAGCAGGAGGACAGGGGAGGGCAATCAGCCCCAGCATTTT	CASRRTGEGNQPQHF
TRBD1	TRBJ1-1	TRBV11-2	.	TGTGCCAGCAGCTTAGCCCCAAGGGGGCGTGGTGGCACTGAAGCTTTCTTT	CASSLAPRGRGGTEAFF
TRBD1	TRBJ2-1	TRBV19	.	TGTGCCAGTAGTATTCCGGGACAGGGGAAGTATGGTGAGCAGTTCTTC	CASSIPGQGKYGEQFF
.	TRBJ2-7	TRBV5-1	.	TGCGCCAGCAGCTTGGCCGCTCGGCGGGAGCAGTACTTC	CASSLAARREQYF
TRBD1	TRBJ2-1	TRBV11-1	.	TGTGCCAGCAGCACCCCCCCCGGACAGGTGGTGAACTACAATGAGCAGTTCTTC	CASSTPPGQVVNYNEQFF
.	TRBJ2-3	TRBV27	.	TGTGCCAGCAGTCCACGACTCGCCGCCAGGCAGTATTTT	CASSPRLAARQYF
TRBD2	TRBJ2-7	TRBV4-1	.	TGCGCCAGCAGCCCAATGGGGACTAGCGTGTACGAGCAGTACTTC	CASSPMGTSVYEQYF
.	TRBJ1-2	TRBV7-2	.	TGTGCCAGCAGCTTAGCTAGGACAGTTCCGTTCTATGGCTACACCTTC	CASSLARTVPFYGYTF
TRBD2	TRBJ2-3	TRBV6-6	.	TGTGCCAGCAGTTATGTAGCGGGAGGGAGGGATGATACGCAGTATTTT	CASSYVAGGRDDTQYF
TRBD1	TRBJ2-7	TRBV6-1	few	TGTGCCAGCAATCCGACAGGGGACTTCTACGAGCAGTACTTC	CASNPTGDFYEQYF
.	TRBJ1-1	TRBV29-1	.	TGCAGCGTCTCGCCAGTTACCAACACTGAAGCTTTCTTT	CSVSPVTNTEAFF